This TCR beta chain was retrieved from a study of cytomegalovirus exposure and HLA in healthy donors. This CDR3 region has 15 residues. V shed 6 bases and J 6 bases; nucleotides not matched to a gene: 8. The germline gives CDR1 MNHEY, CDR2 SVGAGI. General observations from the study: A later analysis, which compared TCR beta chains of equal frequency, found the HLA-associated ones more clonally expanded.

Researchers ran the PCR with 60 Vbeta and 13 Jbeta primers. Clones were read by immunoSEQ multiplex PCR, and TCRdb kept only the in-frame ones, dropping some. The sample carries approximately 120,000 clones, roughly 79% recorded once. As to this clone: The target antigen is unknown.

Sequencing was performed on PBMCs. The V gene is TRBV6-5, the J gene TRBJ2-3, with 11 bases identical to TRBD2. This receptor was taken from a woman in her fifties or sixties in good health and CMV-seropositive. Here the CDR3 reads CASSLLAGAPDTQYF. CDR3 sequence (DNA): TGTGCCAGCAGCCTACTAGCGGGAGCCCCTGATACGCAGTATTTT.